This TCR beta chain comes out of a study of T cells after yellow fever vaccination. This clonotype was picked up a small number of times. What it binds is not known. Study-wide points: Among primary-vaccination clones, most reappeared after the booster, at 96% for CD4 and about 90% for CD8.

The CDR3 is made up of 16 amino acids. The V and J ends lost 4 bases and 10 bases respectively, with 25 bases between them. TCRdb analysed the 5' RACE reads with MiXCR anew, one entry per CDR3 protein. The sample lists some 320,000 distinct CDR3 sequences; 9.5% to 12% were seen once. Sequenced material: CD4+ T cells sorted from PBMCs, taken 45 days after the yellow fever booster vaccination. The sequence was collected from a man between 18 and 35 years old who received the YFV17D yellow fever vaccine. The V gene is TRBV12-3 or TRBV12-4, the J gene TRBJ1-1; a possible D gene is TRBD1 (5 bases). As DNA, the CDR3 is TGTGCCAGCAGTTCCGGGGCCGCACGAAGTTTACTGGGAGCTTTCTTT. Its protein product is CASSSGAARSLLGAFF.